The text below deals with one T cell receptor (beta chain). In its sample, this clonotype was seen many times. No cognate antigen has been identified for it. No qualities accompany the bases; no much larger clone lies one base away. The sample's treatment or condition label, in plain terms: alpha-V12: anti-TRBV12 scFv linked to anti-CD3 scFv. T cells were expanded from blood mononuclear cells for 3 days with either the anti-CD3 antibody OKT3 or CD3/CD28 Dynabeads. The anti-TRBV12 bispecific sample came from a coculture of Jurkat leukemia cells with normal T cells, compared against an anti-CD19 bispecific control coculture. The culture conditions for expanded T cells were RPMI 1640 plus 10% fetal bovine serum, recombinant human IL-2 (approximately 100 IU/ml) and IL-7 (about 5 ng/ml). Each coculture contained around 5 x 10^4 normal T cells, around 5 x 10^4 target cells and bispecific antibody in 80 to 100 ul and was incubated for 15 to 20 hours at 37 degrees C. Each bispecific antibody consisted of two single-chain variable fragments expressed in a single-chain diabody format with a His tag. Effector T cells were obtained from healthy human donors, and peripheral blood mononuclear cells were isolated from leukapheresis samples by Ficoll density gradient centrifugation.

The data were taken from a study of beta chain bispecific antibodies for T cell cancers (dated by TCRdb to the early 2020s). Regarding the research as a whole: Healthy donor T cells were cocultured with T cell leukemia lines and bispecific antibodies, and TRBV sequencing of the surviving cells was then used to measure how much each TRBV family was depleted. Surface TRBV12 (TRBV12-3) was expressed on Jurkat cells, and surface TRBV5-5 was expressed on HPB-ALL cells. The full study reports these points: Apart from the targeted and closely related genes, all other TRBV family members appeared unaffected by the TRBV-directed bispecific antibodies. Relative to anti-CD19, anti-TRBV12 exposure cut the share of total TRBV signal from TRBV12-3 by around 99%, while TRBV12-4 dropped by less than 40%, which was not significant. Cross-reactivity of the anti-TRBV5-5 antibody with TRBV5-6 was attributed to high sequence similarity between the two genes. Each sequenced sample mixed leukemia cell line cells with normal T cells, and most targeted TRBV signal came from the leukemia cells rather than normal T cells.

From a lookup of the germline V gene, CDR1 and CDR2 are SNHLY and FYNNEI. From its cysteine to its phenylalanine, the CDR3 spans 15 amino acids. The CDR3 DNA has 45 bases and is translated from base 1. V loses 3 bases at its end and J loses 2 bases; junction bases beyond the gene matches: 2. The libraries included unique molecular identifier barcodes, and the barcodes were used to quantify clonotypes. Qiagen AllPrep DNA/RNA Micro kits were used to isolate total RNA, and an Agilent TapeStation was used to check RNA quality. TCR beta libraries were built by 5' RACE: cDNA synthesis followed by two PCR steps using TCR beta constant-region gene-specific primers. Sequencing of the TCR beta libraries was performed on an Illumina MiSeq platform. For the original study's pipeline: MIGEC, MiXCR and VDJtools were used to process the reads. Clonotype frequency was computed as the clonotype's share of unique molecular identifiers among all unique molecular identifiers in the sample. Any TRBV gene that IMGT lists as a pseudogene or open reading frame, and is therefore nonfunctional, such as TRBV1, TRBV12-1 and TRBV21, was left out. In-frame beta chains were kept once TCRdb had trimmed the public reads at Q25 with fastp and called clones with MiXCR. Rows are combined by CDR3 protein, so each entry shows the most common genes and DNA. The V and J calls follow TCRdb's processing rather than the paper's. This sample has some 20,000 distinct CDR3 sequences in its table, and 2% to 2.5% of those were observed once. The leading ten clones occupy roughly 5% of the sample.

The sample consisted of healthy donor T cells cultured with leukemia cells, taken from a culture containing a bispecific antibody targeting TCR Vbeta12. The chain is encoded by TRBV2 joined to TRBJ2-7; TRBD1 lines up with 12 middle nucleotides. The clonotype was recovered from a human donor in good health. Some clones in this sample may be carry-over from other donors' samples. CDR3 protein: CASSEGQGAPYEQYF. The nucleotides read TGTGCCAGCAGTGAGGGACAGGGGGCCCCCTACGAGCAGTACTTC.